Presented here are 14 T cell receptor beta chains from one specimen sequenced in a study of T cell changes during pregnancy in multiple sclerosis. Sequenced by immunoSEQ multiplex PCR; TCRdb stores in-frame clones only, minus some. The sample yields tens of thousands of clones, just over 90% seen once. The source was peripheral blood, collected before pregnancy. Every receptor here comes from a female donor with multiple sclerosis, enrolled in a pregnancy study.

This clone was counted a few times. V usage is TRBV7-8 and J usage is TRBJ1-1; D ambiguous. CDR3 length: 14 amino acids. Trimming pared 1 base from V and 2 bases from J, leaving 8 bases between. Germline loops: CDR1 SGHVS, CDR2 FQNEAQ. DNA of the CDR3: TGTGCCAGCAGCTTAGAACAGCCCAACACTGAAGCTTTCTTT. This encodes CASSLEQPNTEAFF.

The chain joins TRBV6-5 to TRBJ2-2, with no clear D. This CDR3 is built from 13 residues. Germline loops: CDR1 MNHEY, CDR2 SVGAGI. Trimming cost V 1 base and J 5 bases, with 5 bases left between them. In DNA, the CDR3 is TGTGCCAGCAGTTACTTCGGGACCGGGGAGCTGTTTTTT. It specifies CASSYFGTGELFF.

This chain joins TRBV4-3 and TRBJ2-1, with 10 bases identical to TRBD1. The CDR3 totals 15 residues. With V trimmed by 2 bases and J by 9 bases, 7 bases remained unmatched. The V gene's germline CDR1 is LGHNA and CDR2 YSLEER. CDR3 sequence reads: CASSQRDRGTSEQFF. CDR3 DNA sequence: TGCGCCAGCAGCCAAAGGGACAGGGGAACTAGTGAGCAGTTCTTC.

The V and J genes are TRBV27 and TRBJ2-1; TRBD2 is a possible D gene (5 bases). Germline assignment: CDR1 MNHEY and CDR2 SMNVEV (reference sequence). The CDR3 loop spans 15 amino acids. Trimming took 4 bases from V and 4 from J, leaving 14 bases between them. The CDR3: CASSWASRGYNEQFF. The CDR3 DNA follows: TGTGCCAGCAGTTGGGCGAGTCGGGGTTACAATGAGCAGTTCTTC.

The V and J genes are TRBV2 and TRBJ2-2; the D gene is possibly TRBD1 (5 bases). CDR3 size: 14 residues. The V end lost 6 bases, the J end lost 3 bases, and 11 bases lay between the germline ends. Germline V gene lookup returns CDR1 SNHLY and CDR2 FYNNEI. CDR3 bases: TGTGCCAGCAGGACAGTTAGGGACACCGGGGAGCTGTTTTTT. This codes for CASRTVRDTGELFF.

The chain carries TRBV10-3 and TRBJ2-3, with 8 bases that match TRBD1. This CDR3 contains 14 residues. V trimming: 8 bases; J trimming: 2 bases; junction bases outside the gene matches: 6. Germline values: CDR1 ENHRY, CDR2 SYGVKD. The CDR3 sequence is CAIADRGPTDTQYF. CDR3 nucleotide sequence: TGTGCCATCGCAGACAGGGGCCCCACAGATACGCAGTATTTT.

This sequence joins TRBV27 and TRBJ1-1, with a weak D call TRBD1 (5 bases). This CDR3 region has 13 residues. CDR1 is MNHEY and CDR2 is SMNVEV in the germline V gene (reference sequence). Trimming removed 7 bases at V and 1 base at J, with 10 bases between. The CDR3 DNA reads as TGTGCCAGCACAGGCCAGGGGAACACTGAAGCTTTCTTT. It encodes CASTGQGNTEAFF.

The V and J genes are TRBV19 and TRBJ1-3; TRBD1 aligns across 9 bases. This CDR3 has 15 amino acids. Germline-derived CDR1 and CDR2 are LNHDA and SQIVND (reference sequence). The junction had 10 bases not matched to a gene; V was cut back by 4 bases and J by 9 bases. In DNA form, the CDR3 reads TGTGCCAGTAGTACCCTTGGGACAGGGTTCTCCACCATATATTTT. Translated: CASSTLGTGFSTIYF.

The chain combines TRBV29-1 with TRBJ1-4; 7 bases are a match to TRBD1. CDR1 and CDR2 from the germline V gene are SQVTM and ANQGSEA. V shed 7 bases and J 3 bases; nucleotides not matched to a gene: 8. The CDR3 has 14 amino acids. DNA of the CDR3: TGCAGCGCAGGCGAAGGGGGCCCTAATGAAAAACTGTTTTTT. It is translated as CSAGEGGPNEKLFF.

The chain carries TRBV5-8 and TRBJ1-1; tentatively, D is TRBD1 (5 bases). V lost 2 bases, J lost 4 bases, and 12 bases lay in between. The CDR3 length is 14 residues. Germline CDR1 and CDR2: SGHTS and YDEGEE. Here the CDR3 reads CASSLRGPGTEAFF. The DNA for the CDR3 is TGTGCCAGCAGCTTAAGGGGTCCGGGCACTGAAGCTTTCTTT.

The V call is TRBV27, the J call TRBJ1-2, with 9 bases lining up with TRBD1. This CDR3 spans 14 amino acids. After removal of 5 bases from V and 8 bases from J, the junction contained 9 bases not matched to a gene. CDR1 is MNHEY, CDR2 SMNVEV, per germline (reference sequence). CDR3 loop: CASSPLGQGRGYTF. CDR3 DNA: TGTGCCAGCAGTCCACTGGGACAGGGTAGAGGCTACACCTTC.

This clone has just a few counts. The rearrangement links TRBV28 to TRBJ1-2, with a possible D match to TRBD1 (5 bases). V was trimmed by 2 bases and J by 6 bases, leaving 10 bases between them. The CDR3 contains 13 residues. The germline CDR1 and CDR2 sequences are MDHEN and SYDVKM. The CDR3 region is CASSLQGADGYTF. The CDR3 nucleotides read TGTGCCAGCAGTTTACAAGGGGCCGATGGCTACACCTTC.

In its sample, this clone was seen once. The V gene is TRBV7-9, the J gene TRBJ2-5, with 9 positions matching TRBD2. Looked up from germline, CDR1 is SEHNR and CDR2 is FQNEAQ (reference sequence). Trimming cost V 5 bases and J 2 bases; bases outside gene matches: 9. This CDR3 has 16 residues. The CDR3 loop is CASSPPTSGVQETQYF. The CDR3 coding sequence is TGTGCCAGCAGCCCACCGACTAGCGGAGTTCAAGAGACCCAGTACTTC.

The rearrangement joins TRBV6-5 to TRBJ1-1, with TRBD1 as a possible D gene (5 bases). With 8 bases removed from V and 11 bases from J, the gap between germline ends came to 21 bases. CDR1 MNHEY and CDR2 SVGAGI come from the germline V gene. This CDR3 has 13 residues. The CDR3 nucleotides read TGTGCCAGCGGACAAGTGGCAGGGTTTGGGGCTTTCTTT. Translating gives CASGQVAGFGAFF.